This T cell receptor beta chain was sequenced during a study of T cell responses to AZD1222 COVID-19 vaccine. Generated by immunoSEQ multiplex PCR, the TCRdb table keeps only in-frame clones and is missing some. The sample has approximately 75,000 clones, roughly 91% seen once; the top ten hold 15% to 20%. The CDR3 runs 14 residues. In germline, CDR1 is LNHDA, CDR2 SQIVND (reference sequence). Trimming at V came to 8 bases and at J to 0 bases, leaving 3 bases not matched to a gene. Study-wide points: At baseline, just a handful of AZD1222 recipients tested seropositive. Variant regions that are unmutated are reportedly the target of nearly half of spike-specific TCRs. Repertoires in all cases were sampled only once the peak T cell response had passed.

Comments on this clone: Its antigen is still unknown.

The analysis combined second doses at about 4 or about 12 weeks. The clonotype was recovered from an adult who received the AZD1222 COVID-19 vaccine. This chain uses TRBV19 with TRBJ1-3, with 8 bases identical to TRBD1. This material consisted of peripheral blood, taken 28 days after the second AZD1222 dose. CDR3 bases: TGTGCCAGTGGACAGGGTCACTCTGGAAACACCATATATTTT. This sequence encodes CASGQGHSGNTIYF.